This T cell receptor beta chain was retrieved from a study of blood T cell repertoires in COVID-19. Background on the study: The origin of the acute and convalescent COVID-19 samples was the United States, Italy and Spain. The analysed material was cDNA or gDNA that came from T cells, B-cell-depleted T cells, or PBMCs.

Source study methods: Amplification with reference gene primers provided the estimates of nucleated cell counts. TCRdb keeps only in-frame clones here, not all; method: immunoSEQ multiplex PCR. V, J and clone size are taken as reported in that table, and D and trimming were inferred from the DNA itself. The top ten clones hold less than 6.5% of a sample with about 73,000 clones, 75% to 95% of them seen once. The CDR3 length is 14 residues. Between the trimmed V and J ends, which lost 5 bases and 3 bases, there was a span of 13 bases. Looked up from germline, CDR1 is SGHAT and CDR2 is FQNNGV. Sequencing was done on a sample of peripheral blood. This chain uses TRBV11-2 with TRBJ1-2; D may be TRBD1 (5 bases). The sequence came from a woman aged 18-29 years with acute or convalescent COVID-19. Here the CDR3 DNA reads TGTGCCAGCAGCATCAGTCAGGGCCACTATGGCTACACCTTC. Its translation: CASSISQGHYGYTF. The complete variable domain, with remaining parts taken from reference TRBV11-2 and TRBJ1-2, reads EAGVAQSPRYKIIEKRQSVAFWCNPISGHATLYWYQQILGQGPKLLIQFQNNGVVDDSQLPKDRFSAERLKGVDSTLKIQPAKLEDSAVYLCASSISQGHYGYTFGSGTRLTVV.